These T cell receptor beta chains were read from a single sample in a study of T cell responses to AZD1222 COVID-19 vaccine. The assay was immunoSEQ multiplex PCR, and TCRdb's table has in-frame clones only and misses some. In the table there are about 110,000 clones, 88% of which are singletons. The material sequenced was peripheral blood, taken on day 0 of AZD1222 vaccination. Receptor source: an adult in good health. Both conserved end residues are part of each CDR3. D genes are given only for firm matches. Clone size appears in some rows only: once, few, many, or a class for an expanded clone.

j_call | clone_size | d_call | v_call | cdr3_aa | cdr3_nt
TRBJ2-7 | NA | NA | TRBV27 | CASSLGTGSYEQYF | TGTGCCAGCAGTTTAGGAACAGGATCCTACGAGCAGTACTTC
TRBJ2-7 | NA | NA | TRBV4-2 | CASSPPEDYEQYF | TGTGCCAGCAGCCCACCCGAGGACTACGAGCAGTACTTC
TRBJ2-7 | NA | NA | TRBV20-1 | CSAMDSHEQYF | TGCAGTGCTATGGACTCCCACGAGCAGTACTTC
TRBJ2-7 | NA | NA | TRBV27 | CASGAFDEQYF | TGTGCCAGCGGGGCATTCGACGAGCAGTACTTC
TRBJ2-6 | NA | NA | TRBV6-4 | CASSDRDSSGANVLTF | TGTGCCAGCAGTGACCGAGACAGCTCTGGGGCCAACGTCCTGACTTTC
TRBJ2-6 | once | NA | TRBV5-6 | CASSSRISGANVLTF | TGTGCCAGCAGCTCCCGGATCTCTGGGGCCAACGTCCTGACTTTC
TRBJ2-1 | NA | TRBD1 | TRBV19 | CASSTGTGGYNEQFF | TGTGCCAGTAGTACCGGGACAGGGGGGTACAATGAGCAGTTCTTC
TRBJ1-5 | NA | TRBD1 | TRBV28 | CASSLPGTGTNQPQHF | TGTGCCAGCAGTCTACCCGGGACAGGGACAAATCAGCCCCAGCATTTT
TRBJ2-3 | NA | NA | TRBV6-5 | CASSYSHASTDTQYF | TGTGCCAGCAGTTACTCGCACGCAAGCACAGATACGCAGTATTTT
TRBJ2-1 | NA | TRBD2 | TRBV19 | CASSIDGGLAGVSEQFF | TGTGCCAGTAGTATAGATGGGGGGCTAGCGGGAGTAAGCGAGCAGTTCTTC